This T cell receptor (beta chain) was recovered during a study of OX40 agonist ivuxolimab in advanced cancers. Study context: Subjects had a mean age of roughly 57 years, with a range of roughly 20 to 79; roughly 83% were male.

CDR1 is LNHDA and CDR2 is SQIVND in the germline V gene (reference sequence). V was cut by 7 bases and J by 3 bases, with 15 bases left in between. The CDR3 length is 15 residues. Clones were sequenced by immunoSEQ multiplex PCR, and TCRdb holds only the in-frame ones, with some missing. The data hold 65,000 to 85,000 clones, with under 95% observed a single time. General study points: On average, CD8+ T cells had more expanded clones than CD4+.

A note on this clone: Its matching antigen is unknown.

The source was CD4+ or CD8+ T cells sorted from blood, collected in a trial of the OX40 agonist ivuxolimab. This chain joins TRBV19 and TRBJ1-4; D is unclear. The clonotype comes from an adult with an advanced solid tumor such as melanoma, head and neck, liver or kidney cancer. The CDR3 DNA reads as TGTGCCAGTACCCTAGCATACGTAGCTAATGAAAAACTGTTTTTT. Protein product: CASTLAYVANEKLFF.